One and the same sample provided the 29 T cell receptor beta chains below, sequenced in a study of T cells in Graves' hyperthyroidism and ophthalmopathy. RNA transcripts served as the template for amplifying TCR beta CDR3 regions. The primer set for the first-round RT-PCR of the TCR CDR3 was HTBI. One entry per CDR3 protein, called by TCRdb with MiXCR from the multiplex PCR reads. The repertoire consists of hundreds of thousands of distinct CDR3 sequences, with less than 20% occurring once and the leading ten covering roughly 50%. Sequencing was done on a sample of blood. Receptors were obtained from a man aged 35 to 55 with Graves' ophthalmopathy.

This clonotype was seen repeatedly, ten times or more. The chain uses TRBV2 and TRBJ2-7, with D possibly matching TRBD1 (5 bases). The germline V gene has CDR1 SNHLY and CDR2 FYNNEI. The germline V and J ends were trimmed by 2 bases and 5 bases, with 13 bases remaining between them. The CDR3 is made up of 14 amino acids. The CDR3 region is CASSERARGDEQYF. The CDR3, as DNA: TGTGCCAGCAGTGAAAGGGCAAGGGGTGACGAGCAGTACTTC.

This chain uses TRBV28 with TRBJ1-3; no reliable D call. CDR3 length equals 13 residues. CDR1 MDHEN and CDR2 SYDVKM come from the germline V gene. Trimming removed 6 bases at V and 0 bases at J, with 6 bases between. In DNA form, the CDR3 reads TGTGCCAGCAGGGACGTCTCTGGAAACACCATATATTTT. It specifies CASRDVSGNTIYF.

Only a few counts were recorded for this clonotype. The chain has TRBV3-1 and TRBJ1-2; TRBD1 might be the D (6 bases). The CDR3 spans 13 residues. V lost 2 bases and J 6 bases, leaving 10 bases between the germline ends. Germline CDR1 and CDR2: LGHDT and YNNKEL (reference sequence). The DNA for the CDR3 is TGTGCCAGCAGCCAAAACAGGGAGGATGGCTACACCTTC. This sequence encodes CASSQNREDGYTF.

The chain has TRBV13 and TRBJ2-5, with a tentative D call TRBD1 (5 bases). CDR3 length equals 14 residues. Trimming pared 2 bases from V and 3 bases from J, leaving 10 bases between. Germline assignment: CDR1 PRHDT and CDR2 FYEKMQ (reference sequence). As DNA, the CDR3 is TGTGCCAGCAGCTTATGGCAGGGCGAAGAGACCCAGTACTTC. Amino acid sequence: CASSLWQGEETQYF.

This clonotype was seen repeatedly, ten times or more. V is TRBV3-1 and J is TRBJ2-3, with 9 bases aligning to TRBD2. Trimming cost V 6 bases and J 3 bases; bases outside gene matches: 4. This CDR3 comprises 14 residues. Germline loops: CDR1 LGHDT, CDR2 YNNKEL (reference sequence). The CDR3 region has the DNA TGTGCCAGCAGTCCTAGCGGGGAGACAGATACGCAGTATTTT. Translated: CASSPSGETDTQYF.

This clonotype was found a few times. The chain couples TRBV20-1 to TRBJ1-5; D call uncertain. The CDR3 length is 10 residues. V was pared by 5 bases and J by 11 bases, with 10 bases between. CDR1 is DFQATT and CDR2 is SNEGSKA in the germline V gene (reference sequence). CDR3 sequence: CSADGQTQHF. The CDR3 DNA is TGCAGTGCTGATGGGCAGACCCAGCATTTT.

This chain joins TRBV28 and TRBJ1-4; D uncertain. This CDR3 is 14 amino acids long. The germline V gene has CDR1 MDHEN and CDR2 SYDVKM. CDR3 DNA sequence: TGTGTAGTGAGGGATCGTGCAACTAATGAAAAACTGTTTTTT. Translation: CVVRDRATNEKLFF.

Comments on this clonotype: A much bigger clone sits one base away, suggesting this may be a read error. V and J are TRBV12-3 or TRBV12-4 and TRBJ2-6; D not certain. This CDR3 spans 15 amino acids. V shed 7 bases and J shed 2 bases, with 12 bases lying between them. CDR3: CASTYSQPGANVLTF. The CDR3 bases are TGTGCCAGCACCTATAGCCAGCCTGGGGCCAACGTCCTGACTTTC.

The J gene is TRBJ1-1, the V gene TRBV28; no firm D call. The V gene's germline CDR1 is MDHEN and CDR2 SYDVKM. Trimming shortened V by 5 bases and J by 4 bases, and 5 bases separated the two germline ends. This CDR3 is built from 11 residues. CDR3 nucleotide sequence: TGTGCCAGCAGTCGGGCCACTGAAGCTTTCTTT. Translating gives CASSRATEAFF.

This clonotype appeared a few times. The V gene is TRBV6-1, the J gene TRBJ1-4; TRBD1 matches at 9 bases. The CDR3 is 14 residues long. Germline values: CDR1 MNHNS, CDR2 SASEGT. V trimming: 6 bases; J trimming: 7 bases; junction bases outside the gene matches: 6. The CDR3 DNA reads as TGTGCCAGCAGGATGGGACAGGGAAGTGAAAAACTGTTTTTT. Translation gives CASRMGQGSEKLFF.

This clonotype showed up many times. This rearrangement joins TRBV7-2 to TRBJ2-1; D gene unclear. Germline-derived CDR1 and CDR2 are SGHTA and FQGNSA. Trimming removed 3 bases from V and 8 bases from J, with 14 bases in between. There are 14 residues in the CDR3. CDR3 sequence reads: CASSFQIRGDEQFF. Here the CDR3 DNA reads TGTGCCAGCAGCTTTCAGATCCGAGGCGATGAGCAGTTCTTC.

The gene calls are TRBV6-1 and TRBJ1-2; 9 bases line up with TRBD1. The CDR3 has 14 amino acids. Germline CDR1 and CDR2: MNHNS and SASEGT. V lost 5 bases, J lost 10 bases, and 11 bases stayed unmatched. The CDR3 spells CASSLPRTGDPYTF. Written as DNA, the CDR3 is TGTGCCAGCAGTTTACCCCGGACAGGGGATCCCTACACCTTC.

This clonotype was found many times. This chain joins TRBV27 and TRBJ1-1, with TRBD1 matching 7 bases. From germline, CDR1 is MNHEY and CDR2 SMNVEV (reference sequence). This CDR3 has 14 residues. V lost 1 base and J lost 5; bases outside the gene matches: 4. CDR3 protein: CASSLLAGGTEAFF. The CDR3 region has the DNA TGTGCCAGCAGTTTATTGGCAGGGGGGACTGAAGCTTTCTTT.

The V gene is TRBV6-2 or TRBV6-3, the J gene TRBJ1-2; D not resolved. V dropped 8 bases and J dropped 4 bases, with 14 bases sitting between them. This CDR3 has 13 amino acids. Germline V gene sequence: CDR1 MNHEY, CDR2 SVGEGT. DNA for the CDR3: TGTGCCAGCGCGGTTCGTTTGGCCTATGGCTACACCTTC. This encodes CASAVRLAYGYTF.

This clonotype was seen ten or more times. The chain uses TRBV12-3 or TRBV12-4 and TRBJ1-1; possible D gene TRBD1, 6 bases. This CDR3 comprises 15 residues. V dropped 2 bases and J dropped 1 base, with 11 bases sitting between them. This chain's CDR3 is CASSLTSRGNTEAFF. The CDR3 nucleotides read TGTGCCAGCAGTTTAACATCCAGGGGGAACACTGAAGCTTTCTTT.

J is TRBJ1-1 and V is TRBV6-5; tentatively, D is TRBD1 (5 bases). V lost 3 bases, J lost 0 bases, and 11 bases lay in between. The CDR3 loop spans 15 amino acids. The germline CDR1 and CDR2 sequences are MNHEY and SVGAGI. The CDR3 DNA is TGTGCCAGCAGTTATGGGGGTGGCATGAACACTGAAGCTTTCTTT. Translation gives CASSYGGGMNTEAFF.

This rearrangement joins TRBV11-2 to TRBJ1-3, with D unclear. The CDR3 is made up of 16 amino acids. Germline V gene data show CDR1 as SGHAT and CDR2 as FQNNGV. Trimming cost V 0 bases and J 0 bases, with 9 bases left between them. The CDR3 DNA is TGTGCCAGCAGCTTAGATAATACGGCCTCTGGAAACACCATATATTTT. Protein product: CASSLDNTASGNTIYF.

The CDR3 nucleotides read TGCGCCAGCAGCTTAGACCACCAGTTGACTGAAGCTTTCTTT. Its protein is CASSLDHQLTEAFF. This chain joins TRBV5-1 and TRBJ1-1; D gene uncertain. The germline gives CDR1 SGHRS, CDR2 YFSETQ. The CDR3 runs 14 residues. The ends were cut back, 2 bases at V and 5 bases at J, with 13 bases in the middle.

The chain carries TRBV6-1 and TRBJ2-6; D gene uncertain. The germline gives CDR1 MNHNS, CDR2 SASEGT. V lost 1 base and J 0 bases, leaving 10 bases between the germline ends. This CDR3 region has 17 residues. CDR3 loop: CASSEGNGPSGANVLTF. CDR3 DNA: TGTGCCAGCAGTGAAGGGAACGGGCCCTCTGGGGCCAACGTCCTGACTTTC.

This chain joins TRBV6-1 and TRBJ2-7; D not certain. Germline-derived CDR1 and CDR2 are MNHNS and SASEGT. This CDR3 is built from 12 residues. Trimming took 2 bases from V and 7 from J, leaving 9 bases between them. In DNA form, the CDR3 reads TGTGCCAGCAGTGAACTCCTGGGGGAGCAGTACTTC. Its translation: CASSELLGEQYF.

This clonotype was seen a handful of times. The rearrangement joins TRBV6-1 to TRBJ2-7; 11 bases align to TRBD1. This CDR3 is 14 amino acids long. Germline V lookup: CDR1 MNHNS, CDR2 SASEGT. V dropped 8 bases and J dropped 5; count of bases not matched to a gene: 8. The CDR3 loop reads CASQRGTGGNEQYF. DNA for the CDR3: TGTGCCAGCCAGCGGGGGACAGGGGGAAACGAGCAGTACTTC.

This clonotype has at least ten counts. The chain is built from TRBV14 and TRBJ2-1; 9 nucleotides match TRBD1. V gave up 0 bases and J gave up 5 bases; unmatched junction bases: 14. CDR3 length equals 19 residues. Germline V gene sequence: CDR1 SGHDN, CDR2 FVKESK. The CDR3 protein is CASSQDIYLGTGRNNEQFF. CDR3 coding DNA: TGTGCCAGCAGCCAAGATATCTACTTGGGGACAGGGAGAAACAATGAGCAGTTCTTC.

The chain links TRBV30 to TRBJ1-4; D may be TRBD1 (5 bases). The germline gives CDR1 GTSNPN, CDR2 SVGIG (reference sequence). This CDR3 region has 17 residues. The V end lost 2 bases, the J end lost 0 bases, and 16 bases lay between the germline ends. The CDR3 region is CAWSWGGTIATNEKLFF. In DNA form, the CDR3 reads TGTGCCTGGAGTTGGGGGGGGACGATTGCAACTAATGAAAAACTGTTTTTT.

This clonotype has more than one count but fewer than ten. The rearrangement uses TRBV5-1 and TRBJ1-1; the D gene is possibly TRBD1 (6 bases). Germline V gene sequence: CDR1 SGHRS, CDR2 YFSETQ. The V gene lost 4 bases and the J gene lost 3 bases, with 19 bases spanning the gap. The CDR3 length is 16 residues. CDR3 sequence reads: CASSQTPTTGYTEAFF. DNA for the CDR3: TGCGCCAGCAGCCAAACCCCGACAACAGGGTACACTGAAGCTTTCTTT.

This clonotype was seen many times. The rearrangement uses TRBV2 and TRBJ2-3; possible D gene TRBD1, 6 bases. Trimming took off 8 bases at V and 0 bases at J, with 12 bases between the two ends. CDR1 and CDR2 (germline): SNHLY, FYNNEI. The CDR3 spans 14 residues. CDR3 region: CASGDRTSTDTQYF. The CDR3 DNA reads as TGTGCCAGCGGAGACAGGACTAGCACAGATACGCAGTATTTT.

The chain is built from TRBV10-2 and TRBJ1-5; TRBD1 agrees at 10 bases. The CDR3 is 18 amino acids. Germline V CDR1 and CDR2: WSHSY, SAAADI. Unmatched junction bases numbered 5, after V lost 0 bases and J lost 0 bases. The CDR3 nucleotides read TGCGCCAGCAGTGAGTCTCCGGGACAGGGGTATAGCAATCAGCCCCAGCATTTT. Translation: CASSESPGQGYSNQPQHF.

The genes are TRBV3-1 and TRBJ1-3; 9 bases fit TRBD1. The V gene end was trimmed by 0 bases and the J gene end by 1 base; junction bases not matched to a gene: 7. CDR3 length equals 18 residues. Germline lookup yields CDR1 LGHDT and CDR2 YNNKEL (reference sequence). CDR3 residues: CASSQDSRQGVSGNTIYF. In nucleotides, the CDR3 is TGTGCCAGCAGCCAAGATTCCCGACAGGGGGTGTCTGGAAACACCATATATTTT.

This clonotype was found a few times. This sequence joins TRBV5-6 and TRBJ1-5; no reliable D call. With 5 bases removed from V and 5 bases from J, the gap between germline ends came to 23 bases. CDR1 and CDR2 from the germline V gene are SGHDT and YYEEEE. This CDR3 region has 17 residues. DNA of the CDR3: TGTGCCAGCAGTCTAACTTCGGGTGGAGGGCGCGATCAGCCCCAGCATTTT. Protein sequence: CASSLTSGGGRDQPQHF.

The rearrangement joins TRBV30 to TRBJ2-1, with 7 bases that match TRBD2. The CDR3 totals 15 residues. The V gene end was trimmed by 3 bases and the J gene end by 7 bases; junction bases not matched to a gene: 12. Looked up from germline, CDR1 is GTSNPN and CDR2 is SVGIG (reference sequence). This chain's CDR3 is CAWSPEGGEGNEQFF. The CDR3 DNA sequence: TGTGCCTGGAGCCCTGAGGGAGGGGAAGGAAATGAGCAGTTCTTC. Supplemented by reference TRBV30 and TRBJ2-1, the full variable domain reads SQTIHQWPATLVQPVGSPLSLECTVEGTSNPNLYWYRQAAGRGLQLLFYSVGIGQISSEVPQNLSASRPQDRQFILSSKKLLLSDSGFYLCAWSPEGGEGNEQFFGPGTRLTVL.